These T cell receptor beta chains were read from a single sample in a study of early T cells in non-severe SARS-CoV-2 infection. TCRdb independently ran MiXCR on the 5' RACE reads; one entry per CDR3 protein. The sample records over 55,000 distinct CDR3 sequences, more than 7% being singletons. The sequenced sample was whole blood. The receptors shown here come from an adult who was a healthcare worker with PCR-confirmed SARS-CoV-2 infection or an uninfected control (not recorded which). Both conserved end residues are part of each CDR3. The order of the fields is CDR3 protein, V gene.

CDR3aa: CATSRGPGGTGTEAFF; v_gene: TRBV15
CDR3aa: CSAVPPDRNEQYF; v_gene: TRBV20-1
CDR3aa: CASSLEVPYEQYF; v_gene: TRBV5-4
CDR3aa: CASNWGPGEFF; v_gene: TRBV6-5
CDR3aa: CASSLSRASRHEQFF; v_gene: TRBV7-3
CDR3aa: CATSSVPPTGRAFF; v_gene: TRBV15
CDR3aa: CSVESRVVDGYTF; v_gene: TRBV29-1
CDR3aa: CATSDSRTGVIQYF; v_gene: TRBV24-1
CDR3aa: CASSPDPTRRNEQFF; v_gene: TRBV28
CDR3aa: CASSIASTASSSYGYTF; v_gene: TRBV19
CDR3aa: CASSPPRGTREEAFF; v_gene: TRBV7-2
CDR3aa: CASSLQGVGEQFF; v_gene: TRBV28
CDR3aa: CASSYVGRSQETQYF; v_gene: TRBV6-5
CDR3aa: CASSPRTGPGELFF; v_gene: TRBV5-4
CDR3aa: CASSFSIAPRNEQFF; v_gene: TRBV19
CDR3aa: CASSRDSLAGELFF; v_gene: TRBV18
CDR3aa: CSARRAQRAPGDTQYF; v_gene: TRBV20-1
CDR3aa: CASSPRQGVVQPQHF; v_gene: TRBV2
CDR3aa: CASSLEGVETQYF; v_gene: TRBV5-1
CDR3aa: CASSETSGISGELFF; v_gene: TRBV6-4
CDR3aa: CATSDHTNTGELFF; v_gene: TRBV24-1
CDR3aa: CSARDWTSPKPQYF; v_gene: TRBV20-1
CDR3aa: CASSSRDYNEQFF; v_gene: TRBV7-7
CDR3aa: CASSINGGSSYEQYF; v_gene: TRBV18
CDR3aa: CASRRTGEGSTEAFF; v_gene: TRBV12-3/TRBV12-4
CDR3aa: CASSTTSGMYEQYF; v_gene: TRBV18
CDR3aa: CAWRDSSYNSPLHF; v_gene: TRBV30
CDR3aa: CASSPFQGDATNEKLFF; v_gene: TRBV18
CDR3aa: CASSGQGFKGDTQYF; v_gene: TRBV5-1
CDR3aa: CASSADRALGNTIYF; v_gene: TRBV13
CDR3aa: CASRPPTNYGYTF; v_gene: TRBV12-3/TRBV12-4
CDR3aa: CSAKYNEQFF; v_gene: TRBV29-1
CDR3aa: CASTPGQGELFF; v_gene: TRBV19
CDR3aa: CASSSTLTDTQYF; v_gene: TRBV11-2
CDR3aa: CASSFPGLNTEAFF; v_gene: TRBV5-6
CDR3aa: CASSFAGGGTGELFF; v_gene: TRBV7-3
CDR3aa: CASSSGGTTDTQYF; v_gene: TRBV7-3
CDR3aa: CATSRDGGGGELFF; v_gene: TRBV15
CDR3aa: CSTSRREEGDTQYF; v_gene: TRBV20-1
CDR3aa: CASTHAFGNTGELFF; v_gene: TRBV10-2
CDR3aa: CSARTFSSYEQYF; v_gene: TRBV20-1
CDR3aa: CASSRTRGLQNEQFF; v_gene: TRBV2
CDR3aa: CASRGQDNQPQHF; v_gene: TRBV25-1
CDR3aa: CASSALDRALRTEAFF; v_gene: TRBV9
CDR3aa: CASRPGTGRDIQYF; v_gene: TRBV6-5
CDR3aa: CASSGTGGNIQYF; v_gene: TRBV9
CDR3aa: CASAQATGDRYEQYF; v_gene: TRBV6-6
CDR3aa: CASMGGARSYEQYF; v_gene: TRBV7-8